The sequence of this T cell receptor beta chain was determined in a study of cytomegalovirus exposure and HLA in healthy donors. The primer mix had 60 Vbeta and 13 Jbeta primers. This table comes from immunoSEQ multiplex PCR, and its TCRdb copy is limited to in-frame clones, with some not included. The sample holds some 150,000 clones, 79% seen once. Looked up from germline, CDR1 is MNHEY and CDR2 is SMNVEV (reference sequence). This CDR3 spans 15 amino acids. J was trimmed by 3 bases and V by 2 bases; bases with no gene match: 7. Sequenced sample: PBMCs. This sequence originates from a middle-aged woman in good health and CMV-seropositive. The chain recombines TRBV27 with TRBJ2-7; TRBD1 matches 7 bases. CDR3 amino acids: CASSLKGTVGYEQYF. DNA for the CDR3: TGTGCCAGCAGTTTAAAGGGGACAGTTGGCTACGAGCAGTACTTC.